A single sample is the source of the 12 T cell receptor beta chains below, sequenced in a study of identical twins (dated by TCRdb to about 2016). The library was prepared using 5' RACE. Sequencing relied on an Illumina HiSeq 2000. TCRdb applied fastp at Q25 and MiXCR to the public reads, then kept only in-frame beta chains. Entries that share a CDR3 protein sequence are merged under the most common genes and DNA. For this sample there are about 530,000 distinct CDR3 sequences; 20% to 25% appear just once. Together, the top ten hold approximately 0.52% of the sample. These data were likewise used in another study, on yellow fever vaccine responses in identical twins.

Sequencing was performed on CD4+ T cells sorted from blood. The receptors shown here come from a woman between 18 and 29 years old in good health.

This clonotype was seen more than once but under ten times. The chain recombines TRBV2 with TRBJ1-1; 8 bases map to TRBD1. The CDR3 sequence is 14 residues long. Germline lookup yields CDR1 SNHLY and CDR2 FYNNEI. The V segment lost 6 bases and the J segment 4 bases; nucleotides outside the gene matches: 7. CDR3 DNA sequence: TGTGCCAGCAGATCTCAGGGGGCTGGCACTGAAGCTTTCTTT. It specifies CASRSQGAGTEAFF.

The rearrangement uses TRBV5-1 and TRBJ2-1, with 9 positions matching TRBD2. Per the germline V gene, CDR1 is SGHRS and CDR2 is YFSETQ. This CDR3 has 15 amino acids. The trim removed 4 bases at V and 6 bases at J, leaving 8 bases unmatched. CDR3 loop: CASSPRSSGGNEQFF. CDR3 nucleotides: TGCGCCAGCAGCCCCCGGAGTAGCGGGGGCAATGAGCAGTTCTTC.

In its sample, this clonotype was seen a few times. The chain links TRBV6-1 to TRBJ1-2; possibly TRBD1 for D (5 bases). This CDR3 is built from 13 residues. V lost 7 bases and J lost 2, with 11 bases in between. Germline V gene sequence: CDR1 MNHNS, CDR2 SASEGT. The CDR3 bases are TGTGCCAGCAATAACCGGGACAACTATGGCTACACCTTC. It specifies CASNNRDNYGYTF.

In this sample, this clonotype turned up many times. The chain combines TRBV3-1 with TRBJ2-7, with 9 bases aligning to TRBD2. Germline V gene data show CDR1 as LGHDT and CDR2 as YNNKEL (reference sequence). The CDR3 has 15 amino acids. V shed 7 bases, J shed 3 bases, and the junction held 10 bases outside the gene matches. CDR3 region: CASTPTPSGNYEQYF. The CDR3 region has the DNA TGTGCCAGCACCCCAACGCCTAGCGGGAACTACGAGCAGTACTTC.

Only a few counts were recorded for this clonotype. This chain links TRBV29-1 with TRBJ2-1; the D gene could be TRBD1 or TRBD2 (6 bases each). Trimming left V 6 bases short and J 7 bases short, with 22 bases between. Germline CDR1 is SQVTM and CDR2 is ANQGSEA. The CDR3 spans 15 residues. The CDR3 loop is CSVSKGGQPSNEQFF. The CDR3 DNA sequence: TGCAGCGTATCAAAGGGGGGTCAACCGTCAAATGAGCAGTTCTTC.

This clonotype was observed a handful of times. The rearrangement uses TRBV20-1 and TRBJ1-1; D unresolved. Trimming pared 6 bases from V and 6 bases from J, leaving 17 bases between. In germline, CDR1 is DFQATT, CDR2 SNEGSKA (reference sequence). The CDR3 loop spans 13 amino acids. This CDR3 is CSALTRGFAEAFF. DNA for the CDR3: TGCAGTGCATTAACCCGAGGTTTCGCTGAAGCTTTCTTT.

The rearrangement joins TRBV24-1 to TRBJ1-1, with D perhaps TRBD1 (6 bases). The CDR3 contains 13 residues. Germline CDR1 KGHDR, CDR2 SFDVKD. Trimming removed 4 bases at V and 6 bases at J, with 11 bases between. The CDR3 reads CATSEPGAPEAFF. CDR3 nucleotides: TGTGCCACCAGTGAACCAGGGGCCCCTGAAGCTTTCTTT.

This clonotype was detected only a few times. The chain uses TRBV20-1 and TRBJ2-4; a possible D gene is TRBD1 (5 bases). The CDR3 is 15 residues long. The ends were cut back, 6 bases at V and 0 bases at J, with 15 bases in the middle. Germline V lookup: CDR1 DFQATT, CDR2 SNEGSKA (reference sequence). Written as DNA, the CDR3 is TGCAGTGCCGCCAGGGTTGCCCTAGCCAAAAACATTCAGTACTTC. It is translated as CSAARVALAKNIQYF.

The rearrangement links TRBV7-2 to TRBJ2-1, with D perhaps given as TRBD1 or TRBD2 (5 bases each). V gave up 5 bases and J gave up 5 bases, with 13 bases separating them. This CDR3 spans 14 amino acids. Looked up from germline, CDR1 is SGHTA and CDR2 is FQGNSA. CDR3 sequence reads: CASSRGGKNNEQFF. Written as DNA, the CDR3 is TGTGCCAGCAGCCGGGGCGGAAAGAACAATGAGCAGTTCTTC.

The genes are TRBV27 and TRBJ2-1; D is unclear. Per germline, CDR1 MNHEY and CDR2 SMNVEV (reference sequence). V was cut by 0 bases and J by 0 bases, with 12 bases left in between. The CDR3 length is 17 residues. The CDR3 here is CASSLSVLLSSYNEQFF. In DNA form, the CDR3 reads TGTGCCAGCAGTTTATCGGTTCTACTTAGCTCCTACAATGAGCAGTTCTTC.

This clonotype appeared a few times. The rearrangement uses TRBV7-9 and TRBJ2-1; no clear D gene. The ends were cut back, 5 bases at V and 6 bases at J, with 11 bases in the middle. This CDR3 is 13 amino acids long. CDR1 SEHNR and CDR2 FQNEAQ come from the germline V gene (reference sequence). CDR3 coding DNA: TGTGCCAGCAGCGCCCAGTGGGGCAATGAGCAGTTCTTC. Translating gives CASSAQWGNEQFF.

This clonotype was detected only a few times. This chain uses TRBV4-2 with TRBJ2-5; 9 bases line up with TRBD2. Losses at the gene ends were 1 base for V and 5 bases for J; bases not matched to a gene: 2. This CDR3 is 14 amino acids long. Germline CDR1 reads LGHNA; CDR2 reads YNFKEQ. The CDR3 bases are TGTGCCAGCAGCCAAGGGCGGGAGGGGGAGACCCAGTACTTC. It is translated as CASSQGREGETQYF.